These 18 T cell receptor beta chains originate from one sample sequenced in a study of shared clonotypes between healthy human individuals. The repertoire was sequenced with immunoSEQ multiplex PCR; TCRdb's copy has only in-frame clones and lacks some. The table lists over 2 million clones, just under 95% of them singletons. The sample consisted of naive CD4+ T cells from PBMCs. Documented subset: CD45RA+ positively selected. Receptor source: a man aged 18 to 30 in good health. Some clones in this sample may be carry-over from other donors' samples.

The CDR3 reads CASSPGTGLQPQHF. The CDR3 DNA reads TGCGCCAGCAGCCCAGGGACAGGGCTTCAGCCCCAGCATTTT. This rearrangement joins TRBV5-1 to TRBJ1-5; 9 nucleotides agree with TRBD1. The V segment lost 4 bases and the J segment 6 bases; nucleotides outside the gene matches: 5. CDR1 is SGHRS and CDR2 is YFSETQ in the germline V gene. This CDR3 region has 14 residues.

The gene calls are TRBV19 and TRBJ2-7; tentatively, D is TRBD2 (6 bases). The length of the CDR3 is 14 residues. The V gene lost 5 bases and the J gene lost 2 bases, with 13 bases spanning the gap. Germline loops: CDR1 LNHDA, CDR2 SQIVND (reference sequence). The chain's CDR3 is CASSGGSRTYEQYF. The CDR3 DNA sequence: TGTGCCAGTAGTGGAGGGTCACGGACCTACGAGCAGTACTTC.

This clone was found once. V is TRBV5-6 and J is TRBJ1-6; D remains ambiguous. Germline CDR1 and CDR2: SGHDT and YYEEEE. This CDR3 is 16 amino acids long. V lost 6 bases and J 0 bases, leaving 13 bases between the germline ends. CDR3 DNA: TGTGCCAGCACCCATCGAGGGAGCTCCTATAATTCACCCCTCCACTTT. Encoded protein: CASTHRGSSYNSPLHF.

V usage is TRBV7-2 and J usage is TRBJ2-7, with 7 bases matching TRBD2. Germline V gene data show CDR1 as SGHTA and CDR2 as FQGNSA. This CDR3 contains 14 residues. V trimming: 3 bases; J trimming: 0 bases; junction bases outside the gene matches: 2. The chain's CDR3 is CASSLTSFSYEQYF. CDR3 DNA sequence: TGTGCCAGCAGCTTGACTAGCTTCTCCTACGAGCAGTACTTC. Based on the CDR3 plus reference TRBV7-2 and TRBJ2-7, the full variable domain is GAGVSQSPSNKVTEKGKDVELRCDPISGHTALYWYRQSLGQGLEFLIYFQGNSAPDKSGLPSDRFSAERTGGSVSTLTIQRTQQEDSAVYLCASSLTSFSYEQYFGPGTRLTVT.

The chain joins TRBV19 to TRBJ2-3, with 8 bases aligning to TRBD2. This CDR3 is 16 amino acids long. V shed 1 base, J shed 4 bases, and the junction held 7 bases outside the gene matches. Germline V gives CDR1 LNHDA, CDR2 SQIVND (reference sequence). CDR3 residues: CASSIVGREASDTQYF. The CDR3, as DNA: TGTGCCAGTAGTATAGTAGGGCGGGAGGCATCAGATACGCAGTATTTT.

This chain joins TRBV5-5 and TRBJ2-1, with unresolved D. There are 16 residues in the CDR3. The V end lost 4 bases, the J end lost 0 bases, and 14 bases lay between the germline ends. Germline-derived CDR1 and CDR2 are SGHKS and YYEKEE (reference sequence). CDR3 bases: TGTGCCAGCAGCCTGGCCGTCTCGGTCTCCTACAATGAGCAGTTCTTC. Its protein product is CASSLAVSVSYNEQFF. Variable domain in full (rest from reference TRBV5-5 and TRBJ2-1): DAGVTQSPTHLIKTRGQQVTLRCSPISGHKSVSWYQQVLGQGPQFIFQYYEKEERGRGNFPDRFSARQFPNYSSELNVNALLLGDSALYLCASSLAVSVSYNEQFFGPGTRLTVL.

The chain joins TRBV11-3 to TRBJ1-1; D unresolved. This CDR3 is 15 amino acids long. V lost 4 bases and J 3 bases, leaving 15 bases between the germline ends. The germline gives CDR1 SGHNT, CDR2 YENEEA. The CDR3 is CASSSKHLWHTEAFF. In nucleotides, the CDR3 is TGTGCCAGCAGCTCCAAGCATTTATGGCACACTGAAGCTTTCTTT.

V usage is TRBV5-1 and J usage is TRBJ2-1, with TRBD2 identical over 12 bases. V was clipped by 4 bases and J by 4 bases; unmatched bases: 6. The CDR3 is 16 residues long. Germline loops: CDR1 SGHRS, CDR2 YFSETQ. For the CDR3, the DNA is TGCGCCAGCAGCCCACGACTAGCGGGAGAATACAATGAGCAGTTCTTC. Protein product: CASSPRLAGEYNEQFF.

This clone was recorded only once. The chain has TRBV4-1 and TRBJ2-5, with 9 bases that match TRBD2. The J call could be wrong; TRBJ2-7 is a better fit for the DNA end. Germline V gene lookup returns CDR1 MGHRA and CDR2 YSYEKL. The CDR3 runs to 16 residues. The CDR3 coding sequence is TGCGCCAGCAGCCAAGTCATTGTTAGCGGGAGTTACGAGCAGTACTTC. Its translation: CASSQVIVSGSYEQYF.

The chain recombines TRBV10-1 with TRBJ2-7, with TRBD1 matching 10 bases. With 8 bases clipped from V and 6 bases from J, the junction kept 7 bases outside the gene matches. The CDR3 has 13 residues. Germline V gene sequence: CDR1 WNHNN, CDR2 SYGVQD (reference sequence). CDR3 residues: CASSDRGFPEQYF. CDR3 nucleotide sequence: TGCGCCAGCTCGGACAGGGGGTTCCCCGAGCAGTACTTC.

This rearrangement joins TRBV6-1 to TRBJ2-5, with a possible D match to TRBD1 (5 bases). CDR1 and CDR2 (germline): MNHNS, SASEGT. CDR3 size: 14 residues. The ends were cut back, 4 bases at V and 1 base at J, with 10 bases in the middle. CDR3 DNA: TGTGCCAGCAGTGGAGACAGATTCCAAGAGACCCAGTACTTC. It yields the protein CASSGDRFQETQYF.

This chain joins TRBV29-1 and TRBJ1-3; 10 nucleotides agree with TRBD1. Germline V lookup: CDR1 SQVTM, CDR2 ANQGSEA. The CDR3 contains 15 residues. V was clipped by 7 bases and J by 0 bases; unmatched bases: 6. CDR3 nucleotide sequence: TGCAGCGCCGGGGACAGGGGAGGCTCTGGAAACACCATATATTTT. It yields the protein CSAGDRGGSGNTIYF. The variable domain in full, completed from reference TRBV29-1 and TRBJ1-3, reads SAVISQKPSRDICQRGTSLTIQCQVDSQVTMMFWYRQQPGQSLTLIATANQGSEATYESGFVIDKFPISRPNLTFSTLTVSNMSPEDSSIYLCSAGDRGGSGNTIYFGEGSWLTVV.

The chain has TRBV18 and TRBJ1-1, with no clear D. This CDR3 is 12 amino acids long. Germline lookup yields CDR1 KGHSH and CDR2 LQKENI. Trimming cost V 10 bases and J 1 base, with 10 bases left between them. CDR3 coding DNA: TGTGCCACTGGAGACCGGAACACTGAAGCTTTCTTT. Amino acid sequence: CATGDRNTEAFF. Full variable domain (rest looked up from reference TRBV18 and TRBJ1-1): NAGVMQNPRHLVRRRGQEARLRCSPMKGHSHVYWYRQLPEEGLKFMVYLQKENIIDESGMPKERFSAEFPKEGPSILRIQQVVRGDSAAYFCATGDRNTEAFFGQGTRLTVV.

The V and J genes are TRBV11-2 and TRBJ2-3; TRBD1 agrees at 7 bases. Germline values: CDR1 SGHAT, CDR2 FQNNGV. The CDR3 has 18 amino acids. The ends lost 4 bases at V and 8 bases at J; junction bases unmatched: 21. Written as DNA, the CDR3 is TGTGCCAGCAGCTCCACATCGAACCCCGGGACAGTTTTAGGTACGCAGTATTTT. This encodes CASSSTSNPGTVLGTQYF.

Turning to this clone: Other DNA sequences in the same sample also yield this CDR3. The V call is TRBV7-3, the J call TRBJ2-6; D is unclear. The CDR3 contains 14 residues. Looked up from germline, CDR1 is SGHTA and CDR2 is FQGTGA. V lost 4 bases, J lost 3 bases, and 7 bases lay in between. The CDR3 loop is CASSSGSGANVLTF. The CDR3 DNA reads as TGTGCCAGCAGCTCGGGCAGTGGGGCCAACGTCCTGACTTTC.

This clone was observed once. The chain recombines TRBV9 with TRBJ1-1; D perhaps matches TRBD1 (6 bases). V lost 3 bases, J lost 1 base, and 13 bases lay in between. The CDR3 sequence is 15 residues long. Per germline, CDR1 SGDLS and CDR2 YYNGEE. The CDR3 nucleotides are TGTGCCAGCAGCGACGAACAGGGAACGAACACTGAAGCTTTCTTT. This translates into CASSDEQGTNTEAFF. Supplemented by reference TRBV9 and TRBJ1-1, the full variable domain reads DSGVTQTPKHLITATGQRVTLRCSPRSGDLSVYWYQQSLDQGLQFLIQYYNGEERAKGNILERFSAQQFPDLHSELNLSSLELGDSALYFCASSDEQGTNTEAFFGQGTRLTVV.

This clone was recorded once. This sequence joins TRBV6-4 and TRBJ2-1; D gene unclear. The V end was cut by 8 bases, the J end by 9 bases, with 20 bases between. CDR1 is MRHNA, CDR2 SNTAGT, per germline. The CDR3 covers 14 residues. For the CDR3, the DNA is TGTGCCAGCTCCAGTACACAGCCCCCCGGTGAGCAGTTCTTC. This gives the protein CASSSTQPPGEQFF.

Concerning this clone itself: Other DNA sequences within the sample encode an identical CDR3. This rearrangement joins TRBV18 to TRBJ2-2; 8 nucleotides align to TRBD2. Trimming removed 3 bases from V and 2 bases from J; junction bases left unmatched: 5. The germline V gene encodes CDR1 KGHSH and CDR2 LQKENI. This CDR3 spans 16 amino acids. The CDR3 DNA sequence: TGTGCCAGCTCACCCCTTAGCGGGACAAACACCGGGGAGCTGTTTTTT. This encodes CASSPLSGTNTGELFF.